The rows below give T cell receptor beta chains drawn from one sample of a study of blood T cell repertoires in COVID-19. TCRdb's table, derived via immunoSEQ multiplex PCR, lists solely in-frame clones and lacks some. The table includes more than 85,000 clones, around 79% detected once. Sequenced sample: peripheral blood. All receptors come from a woman older than 75 with active or convalescent COVID-19. Each CDR3 is given with its conserved first and last residue. The D gene is left open where the match is weak. Clone size, where shown, is once, few, many, or a class for clones that have expanded.

V	length	D	J	size	CDR3	DNA
TRBV7-8	13	TRBD1	TRBJ1-3	-	CASSQGGGNTIYF	TGTGCCAGCAGCCAGGGGGGGGGAAACACCATATATTTT
TRBV11-2	11	-	TRBJ2-1	-	CASRVTGRQFF	TGTGCCAGCAGAGTGACAGGTAGGCAGTTCTTC
TRBV28	14	TRBD1	TRBJ1-6	-	CASSQQGAGAPLHF	TGTGCCAGCAGTCAACAGGGGGCCGGGGCACCCCTCCACTTT
TRBV2	14	TRBD1	TRBJ1-4	-	CASSEDRQGRKLFF	TGTGCCAGCAGTGAAGACCGACAGGGTAGAAAACTGTTTTTT
TRBV18	21	-	TRBJ1-3	-	CASSPRGGARGPSLSGNTIYF	TGTGCCAGCTCACCACGGGGGGGGGCCCGTGGACCCTCTCTCTCTGGAAACACCATATATTTT
TRBV3-1/TRBV3-2	16	TRBD2	TRBJ2-1	-	CASSQGLAGGYNEQFF	TGTGCCAGCAGCCAAGGACTAGCGGGAGGGTACAATGAGCAGTTCTTC
TRBV19	13	-	TRBJ2-3	-	CAIGQKSTDTQYF	TGTGCCATAGGACAGAAGAGCACAGATACGCAGTATTTT
TRBV25-1	11	-	TRBJ2-1	-	CASRQYNEQFF	TGTGCCAGCAGACAGTACAATGAGCAGTTCTTC
TRBV30	14	TRBD1	TRBJ2-7	-	CAWSWGRGTYEQYF	TGTGCCTGGAGCTGGGGCAGGGGGACCTACGAGCAGTACTTC
TRBV5-1	18	TRBD2	TRBJ2-1	-	CASSLGSAGLAGKGEQFF	TGCGCCAGCAGCTTGGGATCTGCGGGACTAGCGGGAAAAGGTGAGCAGTTCTTC
TRBV7-8	16	TRBD2	TRBJ2-1	-	CASSQIPSGSYNEQFF	TGTGCCAGCAGCCAAATCCCTAGCGGGAGCTACAATGAGCAGTTCTTC
TRBV5-4	15	-	TRBJ2-1	-	CASSLVPKLYNEQFF	TGTGCCAGCAGCTTGGTTCCGAAACTCTACAATGAGCAGTTCTTC
TRBV9	15	-	TRBJ1-4	few	CASSVDGGRAEKLFF	TGTGCCAGCAGCGTAGATGGGGGCAGGGCTGAAAAACTGTTTTTT
TRBV5-4	14	-	TRBJ2-5	-	CASSRGLEGETQYF	TGTGCCAGCAGCCGTGGGTTGGAGGGGGAGACCCAGTACTTC
TRBV2	15	-	TRBJ1-5	-	CASTREQGSNQPQHF	TGTGCCAGCACCCGAGAACAGGGAAGCAATCAGCCCCAGCATTTT
TRBV4-1	18	TRBD2	TRBJ2-1	once	CASSQALVAGGLYNEQFF	TGCGCCAGCAGCCAAGCCCTCGTAGCGGGAGGACTATACAATGAGCAGTTCTTC
TRBV9	13	-	TRBJ1-2	-	CASSAGRGYGYTF	TGTGCCAGCAGCGCCGGGAGGGGCTATGGCTACACCTTC
TRBV4-3	17	-	TRBJ2-1	-	CASSQAFGTGIYNEQFF	TGCGCCAGCAGCCAAGCGTTTGGAACAGGGATATACAATGAGCAGTTCTTC
TRBV12-5	14	TRBD1	TRBJ2-5	-	CASGPGRTGGTQYF	TGTGCTAGTGGTCCAGGACGTACAGGGGGGACCCAGTACTTC
TRBV30	13	-	TRBJ1-4	many	CAWREYVNEKLFF	TGTGCCTGGAGGGAGTACGTTAATGAAAAACTGTTTTTT
TRBV2	14	TRBD2	TRBJ2-7	few	CASKSIAGGSEQYF	TGTGCCAGCAAATCGATAGCGGGAGGCAGCGAGCAGTACTTC
TRBV18	16	TRBD2	TRBJ2-1	-	CASSPSGGAAGIEQFF	TGTGCCAGCTCACCCTCGGGGGGAGCAGCGGGTATTGAGCAGTTCTTC
TRBV5-1	15	TRBD1	TRBJ2-5	-	CASSLGQGNQETQYF	TGCGCCAGCAGCTTGGGACAGGGGAACCAAGAGACCCAGTACTTC
TRBV5-4	16	TRBD2	TRBJ2-2	-	CASSFELAGLTGELFF	TGTGCCAGCAGCTTTGAACTAGCGGGACTCACCGGGGAGCTGTTTTTT
TRBV14	14	-	TRBJ1-1	-	CASSQQGAYTEAFF	TGTGCCAGCAGCCAACAGGGCGCGTACACTGAAGCTTTCTTT
TRBV6-5	15	TRBD1	TRBJ1-1	few	CASIKTGSVYTEAFF	TGTGCCAGCATCAAGACAGGGTCGGTCTACACTGAAGCTTTCTTT
TRBV5-4	16	TRBD2	TRBJ2-1	few	CASSWGLASSYNEQFF	TGTGCCAGCAGCTGGGGACTAGCAAGCTCCTACAATGAGCAGTTCTTC
TRBV27	15	-	TRBJ2-1	-	CASSFIDKAYNEQFF	TGTGCCAGCAGTTTTATCGACAAGGCCTACAATGAGCAGTTCTTC
TRBV7-9	15	-	TRBJ1-1	-	CASTKTGVQNTEAFF	TGTGCCAGCACGAAAACCGGGGTCCAGAACACTGAAGCTTTCTTT
TRBV19	16	-	TRBJ2-2	few	CASSINGGTNTGELFF	TGTGCCAGTAGTATAAACGGCGGGACGAACACCGGGGAGCTGTTTTTT
TRBV7-3	12	-	TRBJ2-2	-	CASSPGDGELFF	TGTGCCAGCAGCCCCGGGGACGGGGAGCTGTTTTTT
TRBV5-1	15	-	TRBJ2-5	-	CASSLTGVVEETQYF	TGCGCCAGCAGCTTGACGGGGGTTGTGGAAGAGACCCAGTACTTC
TRBV28	12	-	TRBJ1-3	-	CASSLHGNTIYF	TGTGCCAGCAGTTTACATGGAAACACCATATATTTT
TRBV3-1/TRBV3-2	16	-	TRBJ2-5	-	CASSQAGQNFQETQYF	TGTGCCAGCAGCCAAGCGGGACAAAATTTCCAAGAGACCCAGTACTTC
TRBV13	15	TRBD2	TRBJ2-7	-	CASSRGLALRYEQYF	TGTGCCAGCAGCCGGGGACTAGCTTTACGCTACGAGCAGTACTTC
TRBV7-9	15	TRBD1	TRBJ1-2	-	CASSSGQGRNYGYTF	TGTGCCAGCAGCTCTGGACAGGGGAGAAACTATGGCTACACCTTC
TRBV24-1	17	-	TRBJ2-1	many	CAPSRGETGTGFGEQFF	TGTGCCCCGTCGAGAGGGGAAACGGGAACAGGGTTCGGTGAGCAGTTCTTC
TRBV5-1	15	-	TRBJ1-2	-	CASSLKGTTNYGYTF	TGCGCCAGCAGCTTGAAGGGGACTACTAACTATGGCTACACCTTC
TRBV3-1/TRBV3-2	15	TRBD2	TRBJ2-1	-	CASSQAKSGSLEQFF	TGTGCCAGCAGCCAAGCTAAGAGCGGGAGTCTTGAGCAGTTCTTC
TRBV11-3	13	TRBD2	TRBJ2-5	-	CASSFLAGAPQYF	TGTGCCAGCAGCTTCTTAGCGGGAGCGCCCCAGTACTTC
TRBV7-9	12	-	TRBJ2-7	few	CASRGGSYEQYF	TGTGCCAGCAGAGGGGGTTCCTACGAGCAGTACTTC
TRBV3-1/TRBV3-2	17	TRBD2	TRBJ2-3	-	CASSQPRTSGSTDTQYF	TGTGCCAGCAGCCAACCAAGGACTAGCGGGAGCACAGATACGCAGTATTTT
TRBV20-1	11	-	TRBJ2-1	-	CSATDYPEQFF	TGCAGTGCTACGGACTATCCTGAGCAGTTCTTC
TRBV27	15	TRBD1	TRBJ2-5	-	CASSLVGTGGETQYF	TGTGCCAGCAGTTTAGTTGGGACAGGGGGAGAGACCCAGTACTTC
TRBV13	16	TRBD2	TRBJ2-1	-	CASTLRVAGGSDEQFF	TGTGCCAGCACCCTACGGGTAGCGGGAGGATCAGATGAGCAGTTCTTC
TRBV18	17	TRBD1	TRBJ1-1	-	CASSPAGSGTASELAFF	TGTGCCAGCTCACCCGCGGGCTCCGGGACAGCCAGTGAGTTGGCTTTCTTT
TRBV5-4	14	-	TRBJ1-5	once	CASSLSGAGQPQHF	TGTGCCAGCAGCTTGTCAGGGGCTGGCCAGCCCCAGCATTTT
TRBV15	17	TRBD2	TRBJ2-7	-	CATSTSPPTSGRGEQYF	TGTGCCACCAGCACATCCCCTCCGACTAGCGGGAGGGGAGAGCAGTACTTC
TRBV7-6	16	-	TRBJ2-5	-	CASTLGGGQREETQYF	TGTGCCAGCACATTAGGGGGGGGGCAGAGAGAAGAGACCCAGTACTTC
TRBV2	14	TRBD1	TRBJ1-4	-	CASTPDRGLGKLFF	TGTGCCAGCACCCCGGACAGGGGGCTCGGTAAACTGTTTTTT
TRBV7-8	19	-	TRBJ2-1	once	CASSLAWGRGARLLNEQFF	TGTGCCAGCAGCTTAGCATGGGGCAGGGGCGCCCGCTTACTCAATGAGCAGTTCTTC
TRBV25-1	15	TRBD1	TRBJ1-6	-	CASSVTGAFNSPLHF	TGTGCCAGCAGCGTTACAGGGGCTTTTAATTCACCCCTCCACTTT
TRBV6-5	15	-	TRBJ1-2	-	CASSYSLQTNYGYTF	TGTGCCAGCAGTTACTCGTTACAGACCAACTATGGCTACACCTTC
TRBV19	18	TRBD1	TRBJ1-4	-	CASSNPRGQGSTNEKLFF	TGTGCCAGTAGCAACCCAAGAGGACAGGGCTCGACTAATGAAAAACTGTTTTTT
TRBV6-2/TRBV6-3	15	TRBD1	TRBJ1-1	-	CASSPPGQGVTEAFF	TGTGCCAGCAGTCCCCCGGGACAGGGGGTCACTGAAGCTTTCTTT
TRBV3-1/TRBV3-2	13	-	TRBJ1-6	-	CASSQVEDSPLHF	TGTGCCAGCAGCCAAGTCGAGGATTCACCCCTCCACTTT
TRBV11-2	14	TRBD1	TRBJ2-7	-	CASSSRDRGHEQYF	TGTGCCAGCAGCTCCCGGGACAGGGGCCACGAGCAGTACTTC
TRBV9	14	TRBD1	TRBJ2-7	-	CASSVDRGSYEQYF	TGTGCCAGCAGCGTAGACAGGGGGAGCTACGAGCAGTACTTC
TRBV7-6	16	-	TRBJ2-3	-	CASSLTSGGYTDTQYF	TGTGCCAGCAGCTTAACATCGGGGGGCTATACAGATACGCAGTATTTT
TRBV5-1	16	TRBD2	TRBJ2-1	-	CASSLGSGISYNEQFF	TGCGCCAGCAGCTTGGGTAGCGGGATCTCCTACAATGAGCAGTTCTTC